This T cell receptor (beta chain) was identified in a study of blood T cell repertoires in COVID-19. The overall study: Samples came from the United States, Italy and Spain, spanning acute and convalescent COVID-19. Nucleic acid was either cDNA or gDNA, and it came from T cells, B-cell-depleted T cells, or PBMCs.

In the authors' methods: Estimates of nucleated cell counts were drawn from the amplification of reference gene primers. Sequencing used immunoSEQ multiplex PCR; TCRdb keeps in-frame clones, though not all of them. V and J calls plus clone size are reproduced from that table; the DNA served to infer D and trimming. The table shows a few hundred thousand clones, with around 80% occurring only once. The CDR3 loop spans 16 amino acids. Germline V gives CDR1 KGHSH, CDR2 LQKENI. The V gene lost 0 bases and the J gene lost 2 bases, with 11 bases spanning the gap. Patients from Seattle were sampled longitudinally, starting during active infection.

Input material: peripheral blood. This TCR was recovered from a woman of 80 years or more with COVID-19, enrolled during active disease. The chain employs TRBV18 and TRBJ1-5; D remains unclear. The CDR3 reads CASSPPGSGGNQPQHF. The CDR3 DNA follows: TGTGCCAGCTCACCACCGGGGTCCGGGGGCAATCAGCCCCAGCATTTT.